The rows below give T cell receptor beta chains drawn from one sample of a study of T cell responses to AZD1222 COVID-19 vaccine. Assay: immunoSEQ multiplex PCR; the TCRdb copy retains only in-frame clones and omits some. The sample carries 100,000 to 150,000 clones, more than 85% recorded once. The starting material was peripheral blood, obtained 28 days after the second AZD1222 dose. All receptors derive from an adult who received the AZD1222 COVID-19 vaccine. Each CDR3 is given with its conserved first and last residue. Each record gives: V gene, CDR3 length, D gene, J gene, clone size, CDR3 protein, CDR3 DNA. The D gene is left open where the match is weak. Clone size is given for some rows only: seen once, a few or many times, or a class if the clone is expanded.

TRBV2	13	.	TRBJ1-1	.	CASIKQGNTEAFF	TGTGCCAGCATTAAACAGGGGAACACTGAAGCTTTCTTT
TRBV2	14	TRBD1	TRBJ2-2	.	CASSGTGGGGELFF	TGTGCCAGCAGTGGGACAGGGGGTGGCGGGGAGCTGTTTTTT
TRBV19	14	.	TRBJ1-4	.	CASSHRGTNEKLFF	TGTGCCAGTAGCCACCGGGGCACTAATGAAAAACTGTTTTTT
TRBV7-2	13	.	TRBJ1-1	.	CASSTGENTEAFF	TGTGCCAGCAGCACCGGGGAGAACACTGAAGCTTTCTTT
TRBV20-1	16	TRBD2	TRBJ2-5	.	CSASRAAGVVDETQYF	TGCAGTGCTAGTCGGGCAGCGGGAGTGGTAGATGAGACCCAGTACTTC
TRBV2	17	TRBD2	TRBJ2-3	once	CASSDSPSGSKADTQYF	TGTGCCAGCAGTGACTCGCCTAGCGGGAGTAAGGCAGATACGCAGTATTTT
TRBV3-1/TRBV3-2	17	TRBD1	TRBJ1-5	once	CASSPKRQGAKDQPQHF	TGTGCCAGCAGCCCGAAACGACAGGGGGCGAAGGATCAGCCCCAGCATTTT
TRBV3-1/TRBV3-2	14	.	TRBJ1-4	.	CASSDSTTNEKLFF	TGTGCCAGCAGCGACAGCACAACTAATGAAAAACTGTTTTTT
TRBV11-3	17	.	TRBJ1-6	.	CASSLVRASPYNSPLHF	TGTGCCAGCAGCTTAGTCCGGGCATCCCCCTATAATTCACCCCTCCACTTT
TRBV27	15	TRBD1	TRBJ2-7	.	CASRRTGGGFHEQYF	TGTGCCAGCAGAAGGACAGGGGGCGGGTTCCACGAGCAGTACTTC